This TCR beta chain appears in the sequencing data of a study of blood T cells in healthy people across ages. Germline V gene data show CDR1 as SGHTA and CDR2 as FQGNSA. Trimming stripped 2 bases from V and 11 bases from J, with 18 bases between. This CDR3 is built from 14 residues. Total RNA extracted from each sample amounted to at least 6 micrograms. Through a sample-barcoded 5' primer and a J-beta primer mix, a second PCR was run for roughly 6 to 11 cycles. Each cDNA molecule was tagged by a template-switch adaptor that had 12 random nucleotides. TCRdb analysed the 5' RACE reads with MiXCR anew, one entry per CDR3 protein. The top ten clones hold 2.1% of a sample with about 1.8 million distinct CDR3 sequences, just under 50% of them seen once.

Sequenced: blood. The source of this sequence is a woman in her forties in good health. V usage is TRBV7-2 and J usage is TRBJ2-5; D is unclear. CDR3: CASSLRAAYNEQYF. DNA of the CDR3: TGTGCCAGCAGCTTACGTGCAGCCTACAATGAGCAGTACTTC.